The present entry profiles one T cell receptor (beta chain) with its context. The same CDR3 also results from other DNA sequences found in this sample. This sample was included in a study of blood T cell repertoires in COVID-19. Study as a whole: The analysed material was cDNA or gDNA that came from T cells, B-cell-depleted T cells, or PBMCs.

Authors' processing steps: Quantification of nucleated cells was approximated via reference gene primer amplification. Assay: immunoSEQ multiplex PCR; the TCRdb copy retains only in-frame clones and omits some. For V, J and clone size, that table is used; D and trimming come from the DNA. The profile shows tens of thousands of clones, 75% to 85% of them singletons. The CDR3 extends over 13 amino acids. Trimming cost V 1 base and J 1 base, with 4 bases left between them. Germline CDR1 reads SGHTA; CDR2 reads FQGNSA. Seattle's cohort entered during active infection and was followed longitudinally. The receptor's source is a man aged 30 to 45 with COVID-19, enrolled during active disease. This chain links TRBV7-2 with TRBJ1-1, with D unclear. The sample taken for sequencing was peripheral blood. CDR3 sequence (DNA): TGTGCCAGCAGCTTAGGTCAGAACACTGAAGCTTTCTTT. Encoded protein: CASSLGQNTEAFF. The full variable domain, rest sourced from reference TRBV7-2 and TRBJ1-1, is GAGVSQSPSNKVTEKGKDVELRCDPISGHTALYWYRQSLGQGLEFLIYFQGNSAPDKSGLPSDRFSAERTGGSVSTLTIQRTQQEDSAVYLCASSLGQNTEAFFGQGTRLTVV.